Listed here are 5 T cell receptor beta chains from one sample, sequenced in a study of blood T cell repertoires in COVID-19. Some clones are missing from TCRdb's copy, which holds only in-frame ones; the method was immunoSEQ multiplex PCR. Found here are over 75,000 clones, roughly 78% of them singletons; the top ten hold 10%. The material sequenced was peripheral blood. Source of these receptors: a woman aged 70-85 years with acute or convalescent COVID-19.

This chain uses TRBV7-8 with TRBJ2-2; D possibly uses TRBD1 or TRBD2 (6 bases each). Trimming took 5 bases from V and 3 from J, leaving 10 bases between them. There are 14 residues in the CDR3. Germline CDR1 SGHVS, CDR2 FQNEAQ. CDR3 in amino acids: CASSRGPDTGELFF. The DNA for the CDR3 is TGTGCCAGCAGCCGGGGGCCTGACACCGGGGAGCTGTTTTTT.

The CDR3 protein is CASSTGTNPFTDTQYF. The CDR3 DNA reads as TGTGCCAGCAGCACTGGGACTAACCCTTTCACAGATACGCAGTATTTT. V and J are TRBV7-3 and TRBJ2-3; TRBD2 matches at 7 bases. Germline V gene lookup returns CDR1 SGHTA and CDR2 FQGTGA. The CDR3 extends over 16 amino acids. V gave up 5 bases and J gave up 2 bases; unmatched junction bases: 10.

The chain joins TRBV7-9 to TRBJ2-1; unclear D gene. Deletions cut 7 bases from V and 8 bases from J, with 9 bases between. Germline CDR1 and CDR2: SEHNR and FQNEAQ (reference sequence). CDR3 length: 11 residues. This chain's CDR3 is CASTGGDEQFF. The CDR3 DNA follows: TGTGCCAGCACCGGCGGCGATGAGCAGTTCTTC.

The J gene is TRBJ1-2, the V gene TRBV6-4; D call uncertain. Germline CDR1 MRHNA, CDR2 SNTAGT. The CDR3 runs 15 residues. V was trimmed by 0 bases and J by 8 bases, leaving 16 bases between them. In DNA form, the CDR3 reads TGTGCCAGCAGTGACTCGAGTCGTGTCCCTTGGGGCTACACCTTC. Amino acid sequence: CASSDSSRVPWGYTF.

This clone has a handful of counts. The chain carries TRBV5-5 and TRBJ1-5; D gene unclear. Trimming pared 4 bases from V and 7 bases from J, leaving 15 bases between. The CDR3 is 14 residues long. Per the germline V gene, CDR1 is SGHKS and CDR2 is YYEKEE (reference sequence). CDR3 in DNA: TGTGCCAGCAGCCCGGGGAGTTTTGGACAGCCCCAGCATTTT. Translated, it gives CASSPGSFGQPQHF.